This T cell receptor beta chain was profiled in a study of T cell repertoires in cytomegalovirus infection. About the research overall: Peptides in the study included HLA-C-restricted and HLA-B-restricted CMV epitopes. CMV infection together with matching HLA type was indicated by public TCR beta signatures.

One entry per CDR3 protein, called by TCRdb with MiXCR from the reads. The table has approximately 590,000 distinct CDR3 sequences, 40% seen once; the top ten hold around 50%. Overall study findings and caveats: HLA-C-restricted CMV clonotypes gave the most frequent clonotype in two of eight donors. Carriers of CMV plus the relevant HLA were identified by cumulative public TCR beta family frequency.

This clonotype was seen ten or more times. The antigen is not known. V was cut by 5 bases and J by 6 bases, with 14 bases left in between. CDR3 length equals 15 residues. Germline CDR1 and CDR2: SGHTA and FQGNSA. This receptor was identified in a human donor in good health (CMV status not recorded). Some clones in this sample may be carry-over from other donors' samples. The chain employs TRBV7-2 and TRBJ1-6, with a tentative D call TRBD1 (6 bases). The specimen was cultured PBMCs, collected from culture after CMV antigen stimulation. This CDR3 is CASSRRDIANSPLHF. The CDR3 DNA reads as TGTGCCAGCAGCCGGCGGGACATCGCTAATTCACCCCTCCACTTT.